This TCR beta chain appears in the sequencing data of a study of blood T cell repertoires in COVID-19. In assigning cohorts, the study relied on participant-reported clinical history. Original methodology: Scientists estimated how many nucleated cells there were by amplifying reference gene primers. This table comes from immunoSEQ multiplex PCR, and its TCRdb copy is limited to in-frame clones, with some not included. V, J and clone size were drawn from that table, and D and trimming were deduced from the DNA. The table has approximately 180,000 clones, 70% to 85% seen once. V was clipped by 8 bases and J by 2 bases; unmatched bases: 3. The CDR3 runs to 14 residues. CDR1 SNHLY and CDR2 FYNNEI come from the germline V gene.

This receptor was obtained from a woman aged 55-69 years with acute COVID-19. The sequenced sample was PBMCs or T cells enriched from blood (not recorded which). The gene calls are TRBV2 and TRBJ2-2, with 9 bases matching TRBD1. The CDR3 sequence: CASLGQGNTGELFF. CDR3 nucleotide sequence: TGTGCCAGCTTGGGACAGGGAAACACCGGGGAGCTGTTTTTT.